Listed below are T cell receptor beta chains from one sample, sequenced in a study of T cells after yellow fever vaccination. One entry per CDR3 protein, called by TCRdb with MiXCR from the 5' RACE reads. The data contain a few hundred thousand distinct CDR3 sequences, approximately 10% of them singletons. The sample consisted of CD4+ T cells sorted from PBMCs, taken 5 days after the yellow fever booster vaccination. Every receptor here comes from a young man who received the YFV17D yellow fever vaccine. Each CDR3 is given with its conserved first and last residue. The order of the fields is D gene, V gene, clone size, J gene, CDR3 DNA, CDR3 protein. The D gene is left open where the match is weak. Where a row states a size, it is once, few, many or the class of an expanded clone; other rows omit it.

-,TRBV5-4,few,TRBJ2-3,TGTGCCAGCAGCTTAGATTTCGCAGATACGCAGTATTTT,CASSLDFADTQYF
TRBD2,TRBV20-1,-,TRBJ2-5,TGCAGTGCTAGAGATTTTCGTAGCGGGGGGGAGCAAGAGACCCAGTACTTC,CSARDFRSGGEQETQYF
-,TRBV2,-,TRBJ2-3,TGTGCCAGCAGTGGGCTAGCATCAGATACGCAGTATTTT,CASSGLASDTQYF
-,TRBV3-1,few,TRBJ1-6,TGTGCCAGCAGCCAAAGACAGGATAATTCACCCCTCCACTTT,CASSQRQDNSPLHF
-,TRBV7-2,-,TRBJ2-5,TGTGCCAGCAGCTTAGGTATCCTCCAAGAGACCCAGTACTTC,CASSLGILQETQYF
TRBD2,TRBV5-1,many,TRBJ2-1,TGCGCCAGCACCAGGAACCGGGGGGCCTACAATGAGCAGTTCTTC,CASTRNRGAYNEQFF
-,TRBV20-1,few,TRBJ2-3,TGCAGTGCTAGACTTCCGGCCACAGATACGCAGTATTTT,CSARLPATDTQYF
TRBD2,TRBV20-1,few,TRBJ2-3,TGCAGTGCTAGATTACCCCAAGGGCGGGGGGCTAGCACAGATACGCAGTATTTT,CSARLPQGRGASTDTQYF
-,TRBV9,many,TRBJ2-2,TGTGCCAGCAGCGTAGTAGGAGGGGGGACCGGGGAGCTGTTTTTT,CASSVVGGGTGELFF
-,TRBV7-8,-,TRBJ2-1,TGTGCCAGCAGCTTAGGAGGTAGACAGCCCAATGAGCAGTTCTTC,CASSLGGRQPNEQFF